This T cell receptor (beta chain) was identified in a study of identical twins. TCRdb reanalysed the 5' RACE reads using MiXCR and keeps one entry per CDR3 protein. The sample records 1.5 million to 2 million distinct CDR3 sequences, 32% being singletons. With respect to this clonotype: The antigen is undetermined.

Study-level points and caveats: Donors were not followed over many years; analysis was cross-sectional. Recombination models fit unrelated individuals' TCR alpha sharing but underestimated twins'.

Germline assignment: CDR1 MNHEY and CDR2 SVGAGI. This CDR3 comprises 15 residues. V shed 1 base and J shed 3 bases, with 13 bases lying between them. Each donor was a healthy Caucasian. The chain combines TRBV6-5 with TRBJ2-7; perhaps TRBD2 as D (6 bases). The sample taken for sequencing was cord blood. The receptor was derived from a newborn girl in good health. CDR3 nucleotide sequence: TGTGCCAGCAGTTACTATCCGTCGCGGGGCTACGAGCAGTACTTC. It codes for CASSYYPSRGYEQYF.